This T cell receptor (beta chain) was profiled in a study of T cell repertoires in cytomegalovirus infection. Study-level background: Carrying CMV and the relevant HLA type showed in public TCR beta signatures. The study's findings and limits: Adding up the frequency of public TCR beta families identified people who carried CMV plus the relevant HLA. The ex vivo response showed dominance by HLA-C-restricted CMV-specific TCR beta clonotypes.

Germline V CDR1 and CDR2: SGHDT, YYEEEE. The CDR3 runs 13 residues. Trimming removed 4 bases from V and 7 bases from J; junction bases left unmatched: 6. This clonotype was recorded at least ten times. The target antigen is unknown. TCRdb redid the calling of the reads with MiXCR, one entry per CDR3 protein. Of around 190,000 distinct CDR3 sequences listed, around 15% are singletons. The clonotype originates from a human donor in good health (CMV status not recorded). Some clones in this sample may be carry-over from other donors' samples. Material: PBMCs. The rearrangement joins TRBV5-6 to TRBJ1-2; 8 bases agree with TRBD1. The CDR3 reads CASSRQGPGGYTF. CDR3 nucleotides: TGTGCCAGCAGCCGACAGGGGCCAGGTGGCTACACCTTC.